This T cell receptor beta chain was obtained from a study of CD8 T cells in Susac syndrome. Background on the study: At blood draw, Susac syndrome patients were therapy-naive, on corticosteroids, or on intravenous immunoglobulin alone.

Trimming removed 10 bases at V and 8 bases at J, with 15 bases between. The CDR3 extends over 13 amino acids. Germline V lookup: CDR1 MNHEY, CDR2 SVGAGI. Random hexamers were used to reverse transcribe an amount of about 0.45 to 1 ug RNA. An immunoSEQ multiplex PCR amplified TCR beta CDR3 over 54 Vbeta and 13 Jbeta. One entry per CDR3 protein results from TCRdb running MiXCR on the immunoSEQ multiplex PCR reads. The sample holds under 200,000 distinct CDR3 sequences, 85% to 95% seen once. The sequenced sample consisted of CD4+ T cells from PBMCs. The receptor comes from a human donor with Susac syndrome. V and J are TRBV6-5 and TRBJ1-6; possibly TRBD1 for D (5 bases). The CDR3 bases are TGTGCCACCAGGGAGGAGGAGTATTCACCCCTCCACTTT. This encodes CATREEEYSPLHF.